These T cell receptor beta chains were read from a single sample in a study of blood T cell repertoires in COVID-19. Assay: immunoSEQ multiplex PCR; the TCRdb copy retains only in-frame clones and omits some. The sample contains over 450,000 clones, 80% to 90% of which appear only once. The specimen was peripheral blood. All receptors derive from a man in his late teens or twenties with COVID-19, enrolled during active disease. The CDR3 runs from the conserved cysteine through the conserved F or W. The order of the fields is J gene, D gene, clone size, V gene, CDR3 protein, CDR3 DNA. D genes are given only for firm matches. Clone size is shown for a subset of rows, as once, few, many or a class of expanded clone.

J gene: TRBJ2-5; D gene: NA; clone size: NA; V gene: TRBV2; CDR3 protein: CASMRRKQLFQETQYF; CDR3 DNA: TGTGCCAGCATGAGGAGAAAACAACTTTTTCAAGAGACCCAGTACTTC
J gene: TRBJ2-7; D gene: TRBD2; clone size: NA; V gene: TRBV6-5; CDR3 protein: CASSRGLAAYEQYF; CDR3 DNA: TGTGCCAGCAGTAGGGGACTAGCGGCCTACGAGCAGTACTTC
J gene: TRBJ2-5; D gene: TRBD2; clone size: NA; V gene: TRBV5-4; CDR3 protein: CASSFGGRAGETQYF; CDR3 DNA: TGTGCCAGCAGCTTTGGCGGGAGGGCCGGAGAGACCCAGTACTTC
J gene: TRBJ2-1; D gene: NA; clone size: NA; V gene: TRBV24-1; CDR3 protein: CATSDPETGRQFF; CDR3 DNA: TGTGCCACCAGTGATCCGGAAACAGGGAGGCAGTTCTTC
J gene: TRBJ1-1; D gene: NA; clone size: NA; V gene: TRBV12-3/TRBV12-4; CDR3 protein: CASSLSDSRAFF; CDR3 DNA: TGTGCCAGCAGTCTCTCGGACAGCCGAGCTTTCTTT
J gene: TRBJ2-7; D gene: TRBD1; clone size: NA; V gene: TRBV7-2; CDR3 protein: CASSLDRGAGEQYF; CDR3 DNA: TGTGCCAGCAGCTTAGACAGGGGCGCCGGCGAGCAGTACTTC
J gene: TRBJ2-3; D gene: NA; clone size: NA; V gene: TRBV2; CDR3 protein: CASNLDSKLTDTQYF; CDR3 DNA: TGTGCCAGCAATCTCGACAGTAAACTCACAGATACGCAGTATTTT
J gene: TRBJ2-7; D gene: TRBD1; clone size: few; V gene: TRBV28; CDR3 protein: CASNPGQGPYEQYF; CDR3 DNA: TGTGCCAGCAATCCGGGACAGGGACCCTACGAGCAGTACTTC
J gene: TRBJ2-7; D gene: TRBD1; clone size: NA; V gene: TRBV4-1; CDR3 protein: CASSQGGQVAYEQYF; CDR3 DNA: TGCGCCAGCAGCCAAGGGGGACAGGTGGCCTACGAGCAGTACTTC
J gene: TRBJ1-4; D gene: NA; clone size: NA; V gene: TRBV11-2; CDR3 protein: CASSQTDFNEKLFF; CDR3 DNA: TGTGCCAGCAGCCAGACAGACTTTAATGAAAAACTGTTTTTT
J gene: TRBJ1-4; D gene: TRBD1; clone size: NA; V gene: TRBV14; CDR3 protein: CASSQGQGGVREKLFF; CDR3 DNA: TGTGCCAGCAGCCAGGGACAGGGGGGCGTTCGGGAAAAACTGTTTTTT
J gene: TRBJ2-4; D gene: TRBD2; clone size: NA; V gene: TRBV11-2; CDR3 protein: CASSYGRGNIQYF; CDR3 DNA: TGTGCCAGCAGCTACGGGAGGGGGAACATTCAGTACTTC
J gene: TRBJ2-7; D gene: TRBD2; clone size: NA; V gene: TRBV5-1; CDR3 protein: CASSLVAGGTLEQYF; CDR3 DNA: TGCGCCAGCAGCCTAGTAGCGGGAGGGACCCTCGAGCAGTACTTC
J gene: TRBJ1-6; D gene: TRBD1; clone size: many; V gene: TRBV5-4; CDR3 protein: CASSGDRSANSPLHF; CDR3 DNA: TGTGCCAGCAGCGGGGACAGGTCCGCGAATTCACCCCTCCACTTT
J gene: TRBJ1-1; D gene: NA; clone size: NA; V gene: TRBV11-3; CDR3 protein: CASSPTTAPYTEAFF; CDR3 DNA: TGTGCCAGCAGCCCCACGACAGCACCTTACACTGAAGCTTTCTTT
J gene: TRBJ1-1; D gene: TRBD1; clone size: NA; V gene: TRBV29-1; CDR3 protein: CSAGTGELAEAFF; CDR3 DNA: TGCAGCGCAGGGACAGGGGAACTTGCTGAAGCTTTCTTT
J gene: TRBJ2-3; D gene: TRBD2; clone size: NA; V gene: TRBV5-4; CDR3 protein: CASSSPGLRFTDTQYF; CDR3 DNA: TGTGCCAGCAGCTCCCCGGGACTACGATTCACAGATACGCAGTATTTT
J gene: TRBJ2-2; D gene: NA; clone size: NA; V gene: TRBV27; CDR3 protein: CASSWGGDTGELFF; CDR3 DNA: TGTGCCAGCAGCTGGGGCGGAGACACCGGGGAGCTGTTTTTT
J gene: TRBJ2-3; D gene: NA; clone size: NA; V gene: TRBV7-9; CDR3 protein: CASSLDILVPDTQYF; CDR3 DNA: TGTGCCAGCAGCTTAGATATCCTAGTACCAGATACGCAGTATTTT
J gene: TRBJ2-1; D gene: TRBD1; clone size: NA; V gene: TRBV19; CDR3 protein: CASQDDRADYNEQFF; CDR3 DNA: TGTGCCTCCCAGGACGACAGGGCGGACTACAATGAGCAGTTCTTC
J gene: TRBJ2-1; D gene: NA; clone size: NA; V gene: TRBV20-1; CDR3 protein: CSAQYYNEQFF; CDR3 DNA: TGCAGTGCTCAGTATTACAATGAGCAGTTCTTC
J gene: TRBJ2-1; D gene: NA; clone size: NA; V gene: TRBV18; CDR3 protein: CASSRPLGGWSDEQFF; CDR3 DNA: TGTGCCAGCTCACGTCCTCTGGGGGGATGGTCCGATGAGCAGTTCTTC
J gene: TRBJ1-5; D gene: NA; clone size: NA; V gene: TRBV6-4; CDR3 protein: CASSVQGGQPQHF; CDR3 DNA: TGTGCCAGCAGTGTACAGGGCGGGCAGCCCCAGCATTTT
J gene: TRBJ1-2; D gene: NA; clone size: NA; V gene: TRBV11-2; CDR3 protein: CASSLGPGIYGYTF; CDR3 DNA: TGTGCCAGCAGCTTAGGCCCGGGAATTTATGGCTACACCTTC
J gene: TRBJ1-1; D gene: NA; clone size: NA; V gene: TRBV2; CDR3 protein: CASSLSMNTEAFF; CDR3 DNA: TGTGCCAGCAGTCTTAGCATGAACACTGAAGCTTTCTTT
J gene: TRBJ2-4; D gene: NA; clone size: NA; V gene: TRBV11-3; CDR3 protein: CASSFGGDTKNIQYF; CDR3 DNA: TGTGCCAGCAGCTTCGGGGGAGACACCAAAAACATTCAGTACTTC
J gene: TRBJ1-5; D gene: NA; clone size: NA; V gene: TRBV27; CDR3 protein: CASSGEGQGGKGGCNQPQHF; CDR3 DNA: TGTGCCAGCAGTGGCGAGGGACAAGGGGGTAAGGGTGGTTGCAATCAGCCCCAGCATTTT
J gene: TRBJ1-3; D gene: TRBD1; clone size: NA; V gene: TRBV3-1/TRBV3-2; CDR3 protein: CASSQGTGPTIYF; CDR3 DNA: TGTGCCAGCAGCCAAGGGACAGGGCCCACCATATATTTT
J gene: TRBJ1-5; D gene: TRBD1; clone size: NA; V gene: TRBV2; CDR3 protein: CASNGQASINQPQHF; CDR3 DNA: TGTGCCAGCAACGGACAGGCGAGTATCAATCAGCCCCAGCATTTT
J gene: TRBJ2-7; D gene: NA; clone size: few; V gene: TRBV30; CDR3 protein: CAWSPRESSYEQYF; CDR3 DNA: TGTGCCTGGTCCCCAAGGGAGAGCTCCTACGAGCAGTACTTC
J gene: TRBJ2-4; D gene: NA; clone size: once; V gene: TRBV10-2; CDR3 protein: CAATELAKNIQYF; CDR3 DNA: TGCGCCGCCACAGAATTAGCCAAAAACATTCAGTACTTC
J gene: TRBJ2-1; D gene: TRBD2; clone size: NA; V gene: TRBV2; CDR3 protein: CASKRLAGVIGGEQFF; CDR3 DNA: TGTGCCAGCAAACGACTAGCGGGAGTGATTGGGGGTGAGCAGTTCTTC
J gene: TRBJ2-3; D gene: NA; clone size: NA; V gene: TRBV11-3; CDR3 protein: CASSSGLHTDTQYF; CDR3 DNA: TGTGCCAGCAGCTCCGGACTACACACAGATACGCAGTATTTT
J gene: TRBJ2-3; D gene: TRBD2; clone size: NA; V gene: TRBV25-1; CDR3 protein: CASSASGGSRDTQYF; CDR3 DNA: TGTGCCAGCAGTGCCTCGGGGGGTTCGAGAGATACGCAGTATTTT
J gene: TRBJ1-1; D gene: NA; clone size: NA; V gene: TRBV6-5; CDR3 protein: CAVGTEMNTEAFF; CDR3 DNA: TGTGCGGTCGGAACAGAGATGAACACTGAAGCTTTCTTT